The sequence of this TCR beta chain was determined in a study of blood T cell repertoires in COVID-19. Across the study: Samples came from the United States, Italy and Spain, spanning acute and convalescent COVID-19. PBMCs, B-cell-depleted T cells, or T cells were the source of the cDNA or gDNA that made up the material.

Original methodology: Amplification of reference gene primers provided the estimated nucleated cell counts. The method was immunoSEQ multiplex PCR; TCRdb's version includes in-frame clones alone and lacks a portion of them. D and trimming were read from the DNA, whereas the V and J calls and clone size are those reported in that table. The sample holds 280,000 or so clones, around 86% seen once. Germline-derived CDR1 and CDR2 are LGHDT and YNNKEL (reference sequence). CDR3 size: 14 residues. V lost 1 base to trimming and J lost 5 bases, with 11 bases between them. The source material was peripheral blood. This chain links TRBV3-1 (or the pseudogene TRBV3-2) with TRBJ1-2; D is unresolved. The TCR originated in a human donor in a cohort sampled during active COVID-19. CDR3 amino acids: CASSQGSTAYGYTF. Written as DNA, the CDR3 is TGTGCCAGCAGCCAAGGGAGTACCGCGTATGGCTACACCTTC.